This T cell receptor beta chain originates from a study of T-cell reconstitution after alpha-beta-depleted transplantation in children. This clonotype appeared a few times. The authors prepared the TCRbeta library with unique molecular identifiers. One entry per CDR3 protein, called by TCRdb with MiXCR from the PCR reads. The table has about 250,000 distinct CDR3 sequences, about 24% seen once. The CDR3 extends over 14 amino acids. With 0 bases removed from V and 2 bases from J, the gap between germline ends came to 8 bases. Germline V lookup: CDR1 SGHTA, CDR2 FQGNSA. This specimen consisted of PBMCs, mostly from graft donor cells, obtained 360 days after TCRalphabeta/CD19-depleted stem cell transplant. The sequence was collected from a female patient aged 2 to 10 who had a stem cell transplant for congenital amegakaryocytic thrombocytopenia, so the T cells may come from the graft donor. This sequence joins TRBV7-2 and TRBJ2-7; D is unresolved. In nucleotides, the CDR3 is TGTGCCAGCAGCTTAGCTGGGTTCCCCTACGAGCAGTACTTC. Amino acid sequence: CASSLAGFPYEQYF.